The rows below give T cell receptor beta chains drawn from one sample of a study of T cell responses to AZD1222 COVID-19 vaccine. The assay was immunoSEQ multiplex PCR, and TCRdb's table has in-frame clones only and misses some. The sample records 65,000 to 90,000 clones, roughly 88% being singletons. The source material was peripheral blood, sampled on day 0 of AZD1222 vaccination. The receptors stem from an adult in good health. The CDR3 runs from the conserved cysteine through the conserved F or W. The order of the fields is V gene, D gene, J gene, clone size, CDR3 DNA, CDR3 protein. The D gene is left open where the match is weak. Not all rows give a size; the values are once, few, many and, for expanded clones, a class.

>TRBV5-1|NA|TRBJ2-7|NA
TGCGCCAGCAGCTTACAGGACAGCCTTGCCTACGAGCAGTACTTC
CASSLQDSLAYEQYF
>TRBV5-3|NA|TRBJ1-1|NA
TGTGCCAGAAGCTTGGTGGAAGGGACGGATGAAGCTTTCTTT
CARSLVEGTDEAFF
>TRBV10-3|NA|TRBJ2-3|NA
TGTGCCATCAGGGTGAGGGGAGGAAGGGCAGATACGCAGTATTTT
CAIRVRGGRADTQYF
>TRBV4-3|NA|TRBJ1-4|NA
TGCGCCAGCAGCCAAGATTACAAGGGCCGAGAAAAACTGTTTTTT
CASSQDYKGREKLFF
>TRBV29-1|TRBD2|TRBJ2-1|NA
TGCAGCGTGACGGGACTAGCGGGAGGAGGCTCCTACAATGAGCAGTTCTTC
CSVTGLAGGGSYNEQFF
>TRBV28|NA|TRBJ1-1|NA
TGTGCCAGCAGTTTATACACTGAAGCTTTCTTT
CASSLYTEAFF
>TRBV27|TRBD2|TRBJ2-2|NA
TGTGCCACCGCCGTTAGCGGGACTAACGGGGAGCTGTTTTTT
CATAVSGTNGELFF
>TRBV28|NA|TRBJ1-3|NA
TGTGCCAGCAGTATCCCGGGGGTCCGGCACTCTGGAAACACCATATATTTT
CASSIPGVRHSGNTIYF
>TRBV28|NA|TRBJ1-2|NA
TGTGCCAGCAGGGATTCTCGACGGGGGCCTAACTATGGCTACACCTTC
CASRDSRRGPNYGYTF
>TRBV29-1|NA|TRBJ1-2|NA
TGCAGCGTTGAGGTCAGGGAAGGCTACACCTTC
CSVEVREGYTF
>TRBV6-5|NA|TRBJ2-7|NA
TGTGCCAGCACCACAAGGACATCCGCCGAGCAGTACTTC
CASTTRTSAEQYF
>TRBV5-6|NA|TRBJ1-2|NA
TGTGCCAGCAGCTTGTCGAGGGAAGGCTACACCTTC
CASSLSREGYTF
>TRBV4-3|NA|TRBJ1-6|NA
TGCGCCAGCAGCCTCGGGACTGGGCGGGGGCATTCACCCCTCCACTTT
CASSLGTGRGHSPLHF
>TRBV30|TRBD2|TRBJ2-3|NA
TGTGCCTGGAGTCCCTGGACTAGCGGGGGGCCGGGCACAGATACGCAGTATTTT
CAWSPWTSGGPGTDTQYF
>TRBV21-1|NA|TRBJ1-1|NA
TGTGCCAGCATAGAGACAGGGCTGAACACTGAAGCTTTCTTT
CASIETGLNTEAFF
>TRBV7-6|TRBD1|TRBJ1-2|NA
TGTGCCAGCAGCTTGGGGACAGGGGGGCCTCTCGGATATGGCTACACCTTC
CASSLGTGGPLGYGYTF
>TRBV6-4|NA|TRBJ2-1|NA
TGTGCCAGCAGTGATCTTCCAGACAGTAGGGATGAGCAGTTCTTC
CASSDLPDSRDEQFF
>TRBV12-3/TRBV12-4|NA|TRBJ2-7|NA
TGTGCCAGCAGTCTGGATATCTACGAGCAGTACTTC
CASSLDIYEQYF
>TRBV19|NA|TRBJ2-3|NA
TGTGCCAGTAGTATGTACGGGAAGAGCACAGATACGCAGTATTTT
CASSMYGKSTDTQYF
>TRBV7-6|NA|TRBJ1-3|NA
TGTGCCAGCAGCTTATCTCGGGGATCTGGAAACACCATATATTTT
CASSLSRGSGNTIYF
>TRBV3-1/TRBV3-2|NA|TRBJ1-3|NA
TGTGCCAGCAGCCAAGACTCTATCTCTGGAAACACCATATATTTT
CASSQDSISGNTIYF
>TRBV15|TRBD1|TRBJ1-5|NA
TGTGCCACCAGCGGGTTGACAGGGATTGAGCCCCAGCATTTT
CATSGLTGIEPQHF
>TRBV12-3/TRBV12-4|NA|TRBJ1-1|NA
TGTGCCAGCAGTTTGTGGGGCGTCACTGAAGCTTTCTTT
CASSLWGVTEAFF
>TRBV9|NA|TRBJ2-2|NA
TGTGCCAGCAGCGCGGCCCTGGGAGGAGGTACCGGGGAGCTGTTTTTT
CASSAALGGGTGELFF
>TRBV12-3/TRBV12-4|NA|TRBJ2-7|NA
TGTGCCAGCAGTTTGGTATACGAGCAGTACTTC
CASSLVYEQYF
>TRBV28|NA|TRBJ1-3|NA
TGTGCCAGCAGTTTTTACAGCTCTGGAAACACCATATATTTT
CASSFYSSGNTIYF
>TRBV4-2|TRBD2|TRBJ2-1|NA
TGTGCCAGCAGCCAAGGGACTAGCGGGGCTGTGGATGAGCAGTTCTTC
CASSQGTSGAVDEQFF
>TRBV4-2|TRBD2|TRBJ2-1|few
TGTGCCAGCAGCCAAGGGACTAGCGCGAACAATGAGCAGTTCTTC
CASSQGTSANNEQFF
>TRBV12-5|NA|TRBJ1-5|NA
TGTGCTAGTGGAAGAATCCGTTGCAATCAGCCCCAGCATTTT
CASGRIRCNQPQHF